The rows below give T cell receptor beta chains drawn from one sample of a study of blood T cells in healthy people across ages. TCRdb re-called the 5' RACE reads with MiXCR, one entry per CDR3 protein. The data contain about 1.8 million distinct CDR3 sequences, around 48% of them singletons. The sequenced sample consisted of blood. The receptors derive from a middle-aged woman in good health. Both conserved end residues are part of each CDR3. The order of the fields is clone size, CDR3 length, J gene, D gene, V gene, CDR3 DNA, CDR3 protein. The D gene is left open where the match is weak. The size field is filled for only some rows; it gives once, few, many or a size class.

clone size: many; CDR3 length: 16; J gene: TRBJ1-5; D gene: -; V gene: TRBV7-2; CDR3 DNA: TGTGCCAGCAGCCTTGACACTATTCGTGGGAATCAGCCCCAGCATTTT; CDR3 protein: CASSLDTIRGNQPQHF
clone size: -; CDR3 length: 14; J gene: TRBJ2-1; D gene: -; V gene: TRBV6-5; CDR3 DNA: TGTGCCAGCAGTTCAACTCTTATTTTCCATGAGCAGTTCTTC; CDR3 protein: CASSSTLIFHEQFF
clone size: few; CDR3 length: 15; J gene: TRBJ2-7; D gene: TRBD2; V gene: TRBV7-2; CDR3 DNA: TGTGCCAGCAGCTTACGGCCGGGGGGGTTGGACGAGCAGTACTTC; CDR3 protein: CASSLRPGGLDEQYF
clone size: -; CDR3 length: 14; J gene: TRBJ2-3; D gene: -; V gene: TRBV29-1; CDR3 DNA: TGCAGCGTTGTCGAGGGTCTAGCCACCTATACGCAGTATTTT; CDR3 protein: CSVVEGLATYTQYF
clone size: few; CDR3 length: 15; J gene: TRBJ2-3; D gene: -; V gene: TRBV6-5; CDR3 DNA: TGTGCCAGCGGGGCCCTCAGAGGTAGCACAGATACGCAGTATTTT; CDR3 protein: CASGALRGSTDTQYF
clone size: -; CDR3 length: 13; J gene: TRBJ2-5; D gene: -; V gene: TRBV29-1; CDR3 DNA: TGCAGCGGTGACGAGAACCCTGGGGAGACCCAGTACTTC; CDR3 protein: CSGDENPGETQYF
clone size: few; CDR3 length: 13; J gene: TRBJ2-3; D gene: TRBD1; V gene: TRBV6-2/TRBV6-3; CDR3 DNA: TGTGCCAGCACGGACAGGGGACGCGATACGCAGTATTTT; CDR3 protein: CASTDRGRDTQYF
clone size: -; CDR3 length: 16; J gene: TRBJ2-5; D gene: -; V gene: TRBV20-1; CDR3 DNA: TGCAGTGCTAGAGATATCGGCAGGGCCTCGCAAGAGACCCAGTACTTC; CDR3 protein: CSARDIGRASQETQYF
clone size: few; CDR3 length: 18; J gene: TRBJ2-6; D gene: TRBD1; V gene: TRBV27; CDR3 DNA: TGTGCCAGCAGTACGGAGACAGGGGGGTTGTCTGGGGCCAACGTCCTGACTTTC; CDR3 protein: CASSTETGGLSGANVLTF
clone size: -; CDR3 length: 18; J gene: TRBJ2-3; D gene: TRBD1; V gene: TRBV6-2/TRBV6-3; CDR3 DNA: TGTGCCAGCAGTTTCGGGACCGGGACAGGGGTGCTCACAGATACGCAGTATTTT; CDR3 protein: CASSFGTGTGVLTDTQYF
clone size: few; CDR3 length: 12; J gene: TRBJ1-1; D gene: -; V gene: TRBV29-1; CDR3 DNA: TGCAGCGTTGCGGACGGTGTAACTGAAGCTTTCTTT; CDR3 protein: CSVADGVTEAFF
clone size: -; CDR3 length: 15; J gene: TRBJ2-2; D gene: TRBD2; V gene: TRBV20-1; CDR3 DNA: TGCAGTGCTAGAGAGGCGGGGGGGAACACCGGGGAGCTGTTTTTT; CDR3 protein: CSAREAGGNTGELFF
clone size: -; CDR3 length: 15; J gene: TRBJ1-6; D gene: TRBD1; V gene: TRBV2; CDR3 DNA: TGTGCCAGCAGTGATTCGGGACAGGGAAATGCACCCCTCCACTTT; CDR3 protein: CASSDSGQGNAPLHF
clone size: -; CDR3 length: 15; J gene: TRBJ1-5; D gene: -; V gene: TRBV7-2; CDR3 DNA: TGTGCCAGCAGCTCCTATTCGGGCCCGGTGCAGCCCCAGCATTTT; CDR3 protein: CASSSYSGPVQPQHF
clone size: few; CDR3 length: 12; J gene: TRBJ1-2; D gene: -; V gene: TRBV29-1; CDR3 DNA: TGCAGCGTTGGCGGAGGGCGTCCGGGCTACACCTTC; CDR3 protein: CSVGGGRPGYTF
clone size: -; CDR3 length: 13; J gene: TRBJ1-2; D gene: -; V gene: TRBV5-1; CDR3 DNA: TGCGCCAGCAGCATGGACCGCGGGGGGAACTACACCTTC; CDR3 protein: CASSMDRGGNYTF
clone size: -; CDR3 length: 17; J gene: TRBJ2-4; D gene: TRBD1; V gene: TRBV28; CDR3 DNA: TGTGCCAGCAGTATCCGGACAGGGAATGGAGCCAAAAACATTCAGTACTTC; CDR3 protein: CASSIRTGNGAKNIQYF
clone size: -; CDR3 length: 16; J gene: TRBJ2-5; D gene: TRBD1; V gene: TRBV29-1; CDR3 DNA: TGCAGCGACATCGCCGGGACAGGCCCTAGCGTCAATGAGCAGTACTTC; CDR3 protein: CSDIAGTGPSVNEQYF
clone size: few; CDR3 length: 13; J gene: TRBJ1-5; D gene: TRBD1; V gene: TRBV29-1; CDR3 DNA: TGCAGCGTCCAGGGGGACAACAATCAGCCCCAGCATTTT; CDR3 protein: CSVQGDNNQPQHF
clone size: -; CDR3 length: 14; J gene: TRBJ2-1; D gene: -; V gene: TRBV7-9; CDR3 DNA: TGTGCCAGCAGCGTAGACGGTTCCTACAATGAGCAGTTCTTC; CDR3 protein: CASSVDGSYNEQFF
clone size: -; CDR3 length: 23; J gene: TRBJ2-4; D gene: TRBD1; V gene: TRBV11-1; CDR3 DNA: TGTGCCAGCAGCTTTGGGCCCAAAAAGGCGGGGACAGGGGTGGAAGAGGCCAAAAACATTCAGTACTTC; CDR3 protein: CASSFGPKKAGTGVEEAKNIQYF
clone size: -; CDR3 length: 15; J gene: TRBJ2-1; D gene: -; V gene: TRBV7-2; CDR3 DNA: TGTGCCAGCAGCTTAGGACTAGTGAACTACAATGAGCAGTTCTTC; CDR3 protein: CASSLGLVNYNEQFF
clone size: few; CDR3 length: 14; J gene: TRBJ1-2; D gene: -; V gene: TRBV20-1; CDR3 DNA: TGCAGTGCTAGAGACCCTCGGGAGTTCTATGGCTACACCTTC; CDR3 protein: CSARDPREFYGYTF
clone size: -; CDR3 length: 20; J gene: TRBJ2-1; D gene: TRBD2; V gene: TRBV4-2; CDR3 DNA: TGTGCCAGCCGCATGCTCCTGGGACCTAGCGGGGGGGGTTCCTACAATGAGCAGTTCTTC; CDR3 protein: CASRMLLGPSGGGSYNEQFF
clone size: -; CDR3 length: 16; J gene: TRBJ2-7; D gene: TRBD1; V gene: TRBV4-3; CDR3 DNA: TGCGCCAGCAGCCAAGCCAGAGACAGGGGAAGAAACGAGCAGTACTTC; CDR3 protein: CASSQARDRGRNEQYF
clone size: -; CDR3 length: 15; J gene: TRBJ1-6; D gene: -; V gene: TRBV14; CDR3 DNA: TGTGCCAGCAGCCCCCCGGGAAGGTATAATTCACCCCTCCACTTT; CDR3 protein: CASSPPGRYNSPLHF
clone size: -; CDR3 length: 15; J gene: TRBJ2-3; D gene: -; V gene: TRBV5-1; CDR3 DNA: TGTGCCAGCAGCTTAGTTCCGGGTAGCACAGATACGCAGTATTTT; CDR3 protein: CASSLVPGSTDTQYF
clone size: many; CDR3 length: 16; J gene: TRBJ2-6; D gene: -; V gene: TRBV7-2; CDR3 DNA: TGTGCCAGCAGTTCCGCCGGCCTCTCTGGGGCCAACGTCCTGACTTTC; CDR3 protein: CASSSAGLSGANVLTF
clone size: few; CDR3 length: 12; J gene: TRBJ2-3; D gene: -; V gene: TRBV7-6; CDR3 DNA: TGTGCCAGCAGCTTAGCCCAGGATACGCAGTATTTT; CDR3 protein: CASSLAQDTQYF
clone size: -; CDR3 length: 14; J gene: TRBJ1-2; D gene: TRBD1; V gene: TRBV7-6; CDR3 DNA: TGTGCCAGCAGCGTCGGTTTCGGGACAGGGAGTTACACCTTC; CDR3 protein: CASSVGFGTGSYTF
clone size: -; CDR3 length: 16; J gene: TRBJ2-3; D gene: -; V gene: TRBV10-3; CDR3 DNA: TGTGCCATCAGTGAGTCGGCGCAGGGGACCACAGATACGCAGTATTTT; CDR3 protein: CAISESAQGTTDTQYF
clone size: few; CDR3 length: 14; J gene: TRBJ2-1; D gene: TRBD1; V gene: TRBV7-2; CDR3 DNA: TGTGCCAGCAGCCGGTCGGACAGGGGTTATGAGCAGTTCTTC; CDR3 protein: CASSRSDRGYEQFF
clone size: -; CDR3 length: 15; J gene: TRBJ2-1; D gene: TRBD2; V gene: TRBV28; CDR3 DNA: TGTGCCAGCAGACAGACTAGCAGATCCTACAATGAGCAGTTCTTC; CDR3 protein: CASRQTSRSYNEQFF